These 17 T cell receptor beta chains originate from one sample sequenced in a study of identical twins. In TCRdb, the 5' RACE reads were re-called with MiXCR into one record per CDR3 protein. The sample carries 1.5 million to 2 million distinct CDR3 sequences, less than 40% recorded once. The specimen sequenced was cord blood. The receptors originated from a newborn girl in good health.

The chain links TRBV6-5 to TRBJ1-2; a possible D gene is TRBD1 (6 bases). CDR1 and CDR2 (germline): MNHEY, SVGAGI. The CDR3 length is 12 residues. Trimming removed 6 bases from V and 8 bases from J, with 13 bases in between. CDR3: CASSQGHSGYTF. Here the CDR3 DNA reads TGTGCCAGCAGCCAGGGACATTCCGGCTACACCTTC.

The chain recombines TRBV28 with TRBJ2-7; D may be TRBD1 or TRBD2 (5 bases each). V was shortened by 3 bases and J by 0 bases, with 15 bases between the two germline ends. Germline values: CDR1 MDHEN, CDR2 SYDVKM. The CDR3 length is 16 residues. CDR3 in DNA: TGTGCCAGCAGTTTGGGGCAGTTCACTAGCTCCTACGAGCAGTACTTC. This codes for CASSLGQFTSSYEQYF. Combining the CDR3 with reference TRBV28 and TRBJ2-7 gives the whole variable domain DVKVTQSSRYLVKRTGEKVFLECVQDMDHENMFWYRQDPGLGLRLIYFSYDVKMKEKGDIPEGYSVSREKKERFSLILESASTNQTSMYLCASSLGQFTSSYEQYFGPGTRLTVT.

This clonotype was counted a few times. CDR3 residues: CAIVLAKNIQYF. The CDR3, as DNA: TGTGCCATCGTTTTAGCCAAAAACATTCAGTACTTC. The chain employs TRBV10-3 and TRBJ2-4, with D uncertain. Germline values: CDR1 ENHRY, CDR2 SYGVKD. Between the trimmed V and J ends, which lost 8 bases and 0 bases, there was a span of 5 bases. The CDR3 loop spans 12 amino acids.

This clonotype was recorded a few times. V gene TRBV20-1 combines with J gene TRBJ1-1; 9 bases are a match to TRBD1. The germline V gene has CDR1 DFQATT and CDR2 SNEGSKA (reference sequence). The CDR3 contains 14 residues. The junction had 8 bases not matched to a gene; V was cut back by 5 bases and J by 4 bases. CDR3 DNA sequence: TGCAGTGCTTCCCGGGACAGGGTCAGCACTGAAGCTTTCTTT. Translated: CSASRDRVSTEAFF.

The chain has TRBV2 and TRBJ1-4; the D is unclear. V lost 6 bases, J lost 6 bases, and 14 bases lay in between. The CDR3 covers 14 residues. Germline lookup yields CDR1 SNHLY and CDR2 FYNNEI. The CDR3: CASRERDGDEKLFF. CDR3 DNA sequence: TGTGCCAGCAGGGAACGAGACGGTGATGAAAAACTGTTTTTT. The full variable domain, rest sourced from reference TRBV2 and TRBJ1-4, is EPEVTQTPSHQVTQMGQEVILRCVPISNHLYFYWYRQILGQKVEFLVSFYNNEISEKSEIFDDQFSVERPDGSNFTLKIRSTKLEDSAMYFCASRERDGDEKLFFGSGTQLSVL.

Only one count was recorded for this clonotype. It may be a read error: a sequence one base away is much more abundant. Here the CDR3 reads CSARQRNERFF. CDR3 DNA: TGCAGTGCTAGACAGCGCAATGAGCGGTTCTTC. The chain combines TRBV20-1 with TRBJ2-1, with D unclear. In germline, CDR1 is DFQATT, CDR2 SNEGSKA (reference sequence). This CDR3 is 11 amino acids long.

This rearrangement joins TRBV7-9 to TRBJ2-4; D gene uncertain. The V end was cut by 1 base, the J end by 13 bases, with 17 bases between. The length of the CDR3 is 14 residues. The germline V gene encodes CDR1 SEHNR and CDR2 FQNEAQ (reference sequence). In DNA form, the CDR3 reads TGTGCCAGCAGCTTAGGGGGTAGGGTGGAAGAGCAGTACTTC. Translation gives CASSLGGRVEEQYF.

This clonotype has only one observation. The CDR3 nucleotides are TGTGCCAGCTCACCACTTCCTAGCGGGGGACAAGAGACCCGGTACTTC. Amino acid sequence: CASSPLPSGGQETRYF. The chain joins TRBV18 to TRBJ2-7; 10 bases are a match to TRBD2. J lost 12 bases, V lost 1 base, and 15 bases had no gene match. This CDR3 contains 16 residues. Germline CDR1 and CDR2: KGHSH and LQKENI.

This clonotype turned up a few times. V usage is TRBV6-2 or TRBV6-3 and J usage is TRBJ2-1; TRBD2 matches at 7 bases. J lost 5 bases, V lost 0 bases, and 13 bases had no gene match. The CDR3 covers 18 residues. The germline gives CDR1 MNHEY, CDR2 SVGEGT. CDR3 protein: CASSYSIGTGTINNEQFF. The CDR3 region has the DNA TGTGCCAGCAGTTACTCGATCGGGACCGGGACTATCAACAATGAGCAGTTCTTC.

The table lists this clonotype with a few counts. V gene TRBV20-1 combines with J gene TRBJ1-5; a weak D match, TRBD1 (6 bases). This CDR3 region has 14 residues. Germline V CDR1 and CDR2: DFQATT, SNEGSKA (reference sequence). With 0 bases removed from V and 6 bases from J, the gap between germline ends came to 12 bases. CDR3 sequence: CSAREGAEGQPQHF. The DNA of the CDR3 is TGCAGTGCTAGAGAGGGGGCTGAAGGTCAGCCCCAGCATTTT.

This sequence joins TRBV7-6 and TRBJ2-1; 10 bases are a match to TRBD2. The germline V gene encodes CDR1 SGHVS and CDR2 FNYEAQ. V trimming: 1 base; J trimming: 7 bases; junction bases outside the gene matches: 4. This CDR3 is built from 15 residues. The CDR3 bases are TGTGCCAGCAGCTTAGGGTGGACTAGCGGAAATGAGCAGTTCTTC. It encodes CASSLGWTSGNEQFF.

This rearrangement joins TRBV11-2 to TRBJ2-2; 9 bases match TRBD2. V lost 1 base, J lost 6 bases, and 9 bases stayed unmatched. The CDR3 is 17 amino acids. Germline lookup yields CDR1 SGHAT and CDR2 FQNNGV. The CDR3 DNA follows: TGTGCCAGCAGCTTAGCCCCTAGCGGGAAGGGGGCCGGGGAGCTGTTTTTT. It translates to CASSLAPSGKGAGELFF.

A few counts support this clonotype. The chain employs TRBV7-2 and TRBJ2-7, with 7 nucleotides matching TRBD2. The CDR3 length is 16 residues. The trim removed 1 base at V and 4 bases at J, leaving 10 bases unmatched. Looked up from germline, CDR1 is SGHTA and CDR2 is FQGNSA. CDR3 protein: CASSLEPLAEIYEQYF. CDR3 DNA: TGTGCCAGCAGCTTAGAACCCCTAGCGGAGATATACGAGCAGTACTTC.

The genes are TRBV12-3 or TRBV12-4 and TRBJ1-1, with a weak D call TRBD1 (6 bases). Trimming took off 5 bases at V and 1 base at J, with 17 bases between the two ends. This CDR3 contains 16 residues. The CDR3 DNA reads as TGTGCCAGCAGTCTGGGGGCGAGGGGCGGGAACACTGAAGCTTTCTTT. It yields the protein CASSLGARGGNTEAFF.

This clonotype occurred a few times. V and J are TRBV5-1 and TRBJ2-3; D is ambiguous. From germline, CDR1 is SGHRS and CDR2 YFSETQ. The germline V and J ends were trimmed by 4 bases and 2 bases, with 14 bases remaining between them. The CDR3 runs to 15 residues. The CDR3 bases are TGCGCCAGCAGCCGGTTGCGAGACAACACAGATACGCAGTATTTT. Its protein product is CASSRLRDNTDTQYF.

There are a few counts of this clonotype. The chain employs TRBV7-7 and TRBJ2-5; the match to TRBD2 covers 10 bases. CDR3 length equals 19 residues. Germline assignment: CDR1 SSHAT and CDR2 FNYEAQ (reference sequence). Germline trimming cut 2 bases from V and 1 base from J; bases unmatched to any gene: 13. The CDR3 protein is CASSLFPCPAGGSQETQYF. The CDR3 DNA is TGTGCCAGCAGCTTATTCCCATGCCCAGCGGGGGGGTCCCAAGAGACCCAGTACTTC.

In this sample, this clonotype turned up a few times. V gene TRBV4-2 combines with J gene TRBJ2-1; weak D call: TRBD1 (5 bases). Germline V lookup: CDR1 LGHNA, CDR2 YNFKEQ. The CDR3 runs 13 residues. V lost 4 bases to trimming and J lost 3 bases, with 7 bases between them. The CDR3 sequence is CASSRGHYNEQFF. Here the CDR3 DNA reads TGTGCCAGCAGCCGGGGCCACTACAATGAGCAGTTCTTC.